The 5 T cell receptor beta chains reported below all come from one sample, sequenced in a study of blood T cell repertoires in COVID-19. Produced via immunoSEQ multiplex PCR; TCRdb's table is partial and in-frame only. The top ten clones hold 3% to 4% of a sample with about 53,000 clones, roughly nine tenths of them seen once. Sample: peripheral blood. These receptor sequences come from a human donor in a cohort sampled during active COVID-19.

This chain links TRBV28 with TRBJ1-2, with D tentatively TRBD1 (5 bases). The germline V gene encodes CDR1 MDHEN and CDR2 SYDVKM. Between the trimmed V and J ends, which lost 5 bases and 2 bases, there was a span of 9 bases. The CDR3 sequence is 13 residues long. CDR3 region: CASSEGLNYGYTF. CDR3 nucleotide sequence: TGTGCCAGCAGTGAGGGACTGAACTATGGCTACACCTTC.

The chain combines TRBV10-3 with TRBJ2-3; 8 positions match TRBD1. Germline assignment: CDR1 ENHRY and CDR2 SYGVKD. There are 18 residues in the CDR3. V dropped 2 bases and J dropped 0; count of bases not matched to a gene: 10. CDR3 loop: CAISEAQGAGLSTDTQYF. In nucleotides, the CDR3 is TGTGCCATCAGTGAGGCCCAGGGGGCGGGGCTAAGCACAGATACGCAGTATTTT.

A single count supports this clone. This chain uses TRBV4-1 with TRBJ1-1; D remains ambiguous. The CDR3 covers 15 residues. Germline CDR1 and CDR2: MGHRA and YSYEKL. Trimming cost V 1 base and J 3 bases, with 12 bases left between them. In DNA form, the CDR3 reads TGCGCCAGCAGCCAAGGGTTCTCGGGGTACACTGAAGCTTTCTTT. Its translation is CASSQGFSGYTEAFF.

This chain joins TRBV24-1 and TRBJ2-1; D not certain. The ends were cut back, 9 bases at V and 4 bases at J, with 6 bases in the middle. CDR3 length: 11 residues. Germline V gene lookup returns CDR1 KGHDR and CDR2 SFDVKD. As DNA, the CDR3 is TGTGCCACCGAGATGTACAATGAGCAGTTCTTC. Translation: CATEMYNEQFF.

This chain connects TRBV30 to TRBJ1-2, with 11 bases aligning to TRBD1. CDR3 size: 16 residues. The germline gives CDR1 GTSNPN, CDR2 SVGIG (reference sequence). V trimming: 6 bases; J trimming: 2 bases; junction bases outside the gene matches: 11. CDR3 protein: CACRGQGDRRNYGYTF. As DNA, the CDR3 is TGTGCCTGTAGGGGACAGGGGGATCGACGGAACTATGGCTACACCTTC.